Listed below are T cell receptor beta chains from one sample, sequenced in a study of T-cell reconstitution after alpha-beta-depleted transplantation in children. TCRdb used MiXCR to reprocess the PCR reads, holding one entry per CDR3 protein. In the table there are hundreds of thousands of distinct CDR3 sequences, about a quarter of which are singletons. Here the sequenced sample was PBMCs, taken before TCRalphabeta/CD19-depleted stem cell transplant. The receptor set was obtained from a girl aged 2-15 years with Fanconi anemia, due to receive a stem cell transplant. The CDR3 runs from the conserved cysteine through the conserved F or W. D genes are given only for firm matches. Not every row has a clone size; where given, it reads once, few, many or a size class.

V,D,J,size,CDR3,DNA
TRBV7-8,TRBD2,TRBJ2-3,.,CASSSLAGGSTDTQYF,TGTGCCAGCAGCTCACTAGCGGGGGGTTCCACAGATACGCAGTATTTT
TRBV7-2,TRBD1,TRBJ1-2,few,CASSLFGWGQSYYGYTF,TGTGCCAGCAGCTTATTTGGTTGGGGACAGAGCTACTATGGCTACACCTTC
TRBV11-1,TRBD1,TRBJ2-3,.,CASLQGVGTDTQYF,TGTGCCAGCCTCCAGGGGGTGGGCACAGATACGCAGTATTTT
TRBV20-1,TRBD2,TRBJ2-1,few,CSASRLAFKQFF,TGCAGTGCGTCAAGACTAGCATTCAAACAGTTCTTC
TRBV20-1,.,TRBJ1-1,.,CSGAGGALNTEAFF,TGCAGTGGGGCCGGCGGTGCGCTGAACACTGAAGCTTTCTTT
TRBV7-9,.,TRBJ2-3,.,CASSSYGLPRLTDTQYF,TGTGCCAGCAGCTCGTACGGCCTCCCTCGCCTCACAGATACGCAGTATTTT
TRBV29-1,TRBD1,TRBJ2-7,many,CSVEGQGTYEQYF,TGCAGCGTTGAAGGACAGGGGACCTACGAGCAGTACTTC
TRBV7-2,.,TRBJ2-7,.,CASSLIGSSYEQYF,TGTGCCAGCAGCTTAATAGGCAGCTCCTACGAGCAGTACTTC
TRBV5-1,.,TRBJ2-3,few,CASSLGGTLADTQYF,TGCGCCAGCAGCTTGGGGGGGACCCTCGCAGATACGCAGTATTTT
TRBV29-1,TRBD2,TRBJ2-7,many,CSVAPLAGGPEQYF,TGCAGCGTTGCTCCACTAGCGGGAGGACCCGAGCAGTACTTC
TRBV6-1,.,TRBJ2-7,.,CASSQSVFYEQYF,TGTGCCAGCAGCCAGAGTGTATTCTACGAGCAGTACTTC
TRBV15,.,TRBJ1-4,many,CATSSGKGGHEKLFF,TGTGCCACCAGCAGTGGCAAAGGGGGACATGAAAAACTGTTTTTT
TRBV20-1,.,TRBJ2-3,.,CSASDSLQYF,TGCAGTGCTTCGGACAGCCTCCAGTATTTT
TRBV5-6,.,TRBJ1-5,.,CASSPGSEQPQHF,TGTGCCAGCAGCCCGGGGAGCGAACAGCCCCAGCATTTT
TRBV20-1,.,TRBJ1-1,few,CSAPWAFF,TGCAGTGCCCCTTGGGCTTTCTTT
TRBV12-3/TRBV12-4,TRBD2,TRBJ2-1,.,CASSFTSGYNEQFF,TGTGCCAGCAGTTTTACTAGCGGTTACAATGAGCAGTTCTTC
TRBV12-3/TRBV12-4,TRBD2,TRBJ2-3,once,CASSDRVRLAGGSDTQYF,TGTGCCAGCAGCGACAGGGTCCGACTAGCGGGGGGTTCAGATACGCAGTATTTT
TRBV6-5,TRBD1,TRBJ1-6,many,CASSYDQGVDNSPLHF,TGTGCCAGCAGTTACGACCAGGGGGTCGATAATTCACCCCTCCACTTT
TRBV2,.,TRBJ2-3,.,CASNAVAVEDTQYF,TGTGCCTCCAACGCCGTGGCAGTGGAGGATACGCAGTATTTT